A single sample is the source of the 11 T cell receptor beta chains below, sequenced in a study of T cells in Graves' hyperthyroidism and ophthalmopathy. RNA transcripts were the template for amplifying TCR beta CDR3 regions. The study used the HTBI primer set for a first-round RT-PCR of the TCR CDR3. TCRdb re-derived calls from the multiplex PCR reads in MiXCR, one entry per CDR3 protein. The top ten clones hold roughly 17% of a sample with about 480,000 distinct CDR3 sequences, over 13% of them seen once. Input material: blood. These receptors were obtained from a woman younger than 30 with Graves' hyperthyroidism.

Regarding this clonotype: A read error may account for a junction end that differs from germline. The chain employs TRBV25-1 and TRBJ2-5; TRBD2 matches at 8 bases. The CDR3 is 21 amino acids. The germline V gene has CDR1 MGHDK and CDR2 SYGVNS. In DNA form, the CDR3 reads TGTGCCACCCTAGGTCCCCTTTTTTGGACTAGCTACCCGCGTTCCCAAGAGACCCAGCACTTC. Its protein is CATLGPLFWTSYPRSQETQHF.

The chain couples TRBV2 to TRBJ2-5; D may be TRBD1 (6 bases). From germline, CDR1 is SNHLY and CDR2 FYNNEI. This CDR3 contains 14 residues. V gave up 2 bases and J gave up 1 base, with 8 bases separating them. The CDR3: CASSEQGTQETQYF. The DNA of the CDR3 is TGTGCCAGCAGTGAACAGGGGACCCAAGAGACCCAGTACTTC.

This clonotype came up a few times. This chain links TRBV6-2 or TRBV6-3 with TRBJ2-1, with 9 bases lining up with TRBD2. Looked up from germline, CDR1 is MNHEY and CDR2 is SVGEGT. The J segment lost 2 bases and the V segment lost 7 bases, leaving 15 bases of the junction unmatched. This CDR3 is built from 18 residues. CDR3 sequence: CASTHPGQRGVTYNEQFF. The DNA of the CDR3 is TGTGCCAGCACACACCCCGGACAGCGGGGGGTAACCTACAATGAGCAGTTCTTC.

This clonotype was found many times. V usage is TRBV10-3 and J usage is TRBJ2-2; 7 bases are a match to TRBD1. CDR3 length: 15 amino acids. The junction had 5 bases not matched to a gene; V was cut back by 4 bases and J by 3 bases. The germline V gene has CDR1 ENHRY and CDR2 SYGVKD. The CDR3 DNA is TGTGCCATCAGTGCTCTTACAGGGGACACCGGGGAGCTGTTTTTT. Its protein is CAISALTGDTGELFF.

This clonotype was counted ten times or more. The gene calls are TRBV9 and TRBJ2-1; the match to TRBD1 covers 7 bases. Per the germline V gene, CDR1 is SGDLS and CDR2 is YYNGEE. This CDR3 has 16 residues. The V gene end was trimmed by 4 bases and the J gene end by 0 bases; junction bases not matched to a gene: 7. CDR3 sequence (DNA): TGTGCCAGCAGCCCCACGGACAGGAGCTCCTACAATGAGCAGTTCTTC. It is translated as CASSPTDRSSYNEQFF.

The table lists this clonotype with many counts. V usage is TRBV19 and J usage is TRBJ1-4; possibly TRBD1 for D (5 bases). The CDR3 sequence is 14 residues long. V was shortened by 9 bases and J by 8 bases, with 19 bases between the two germline ends. Germline assignment: CDR1 LNHDA and CDR2 SQIVND (reference sequence). CDR3 nucleotide sequence: TGTGCCAGCCAACCGGGACCCCCGGGCGAAAAACTGTTTTTT. It is translated as CASQPGPPGEKLFF.

The chain links TRBV5-1 to TRBJ2-5; possible D gene TRBD2, 5 bases. CDR1 and CDR2 from the germline V gene are SGHRS and YFSETQ. This CDR3 contains 14 residues. The V end was cut by 4 bases, the J end by 4 bases, with 14 bases between. The CDR3 nucleotides read TGCGCCAGCAGCCCCACACACGGAGGAGAGACCCAGTACTTC. Translating gives CASSPTHGGETQYF.

The chain carries TRBV6-5 and TRBJ1-3; the D is unclear. Germline V gene lookup returns CDR1 MNHEY and CDR2 SVGAGI. The CDR3 sequence is 14 residues long. V was shortened by 2 bases and J by 4 bases, with 9 bases between the two germline ends. CDR3 bases: TGTGCCAGCAGTTACCTGATCGGGGGAAACACCATATATTTT. Translating gives CASSYLIGGNTIYF.

Points on this clonotype: At one of its ends the junction is not consistent with the germline gene, which may arise from a read error. This rearrangement joins TRBV7-9 to TRBJ1-5; possible D gene TRBD1, 5 bases. The CDR3 has 14 amino acids. Germline V gene data show CDR1 as SEHNR and CDR2 as FQNEAQ (reference sequence). The CDR3: CASSPTGGLEPQHF. The CDR3 DNA follows: TGCGCCAGCAGCCCCACGGGGGGTTTGGAGCCCCAGCATTTT.

The table lists this clonotype with many counts. CDR3 residues: CAWRTGGNTEAFF. The CDR3 DNA is TGTGCCTGGAGGACAGGGGGGAACACTGAAGCTTTCTTT. This sequence joins TRBV30 and TRBJ1-1, with 9 nucleotides matching TRBD1. CDR3 length equals 13 residues. Unmatched junction bases numbered 0, after V lost 3 bases and J lost 1 base. Germline CDR1 reads GTSNPN; CDR2 reads SVGIG (reference sequence). Full variable domain (rest looked up from reference TRBV30 and TRBJ1-1): SQTIHQWPATLVQPVGSPLSLECTVEGTSNPNLYWYRQAAGRGLQLLFYSVGIGQISSEVPQNLSASRPQDRQFILSSKKLLLSDSGFYLCAWRTGGNTEAFFGQGTRLTVV.

This clonotype showed up many times. V is TRBV9 and J is TRBJ1-2; possibly TRBD1 for D (5 bases). V was clipped by 0 bases and J by 8 bases, with 23 bases between them. Germline V CDR1 and CDR2: SGDLS, YYNGEE. CDR3 length equals 17 residues. CDR3 DNA: TGTGCCAGCAGCGTAGTTGCGGGGACGCATTCTATGAGGGGCTACACCTTC. This gives the protein CASSVVAGTHSMRGYTF. Looking up the rest from reference TRBV9 and TRBJ1-2 gives the full variable domain: DSGVTQTPKHLITATGQRVTLRCSPRSGDLSVYWYQQSLDQGLQFLIQYYNGEERAKGNILERFSAQQFPDLHSELNLSSLELGDSALYFCASSVVAGTHSMRGYTFGSGTRLTVV.